These 19 T cell receptor beta chains originate from one sample sequenced in a study of vaccination effects on CD4 cells after COVID-19. Method: immunoSEQ multiplex PCR; TCRdb's copy keeps in-frame clones and lacks some. The table lists around 40,000 clones, 55% to 80% of them singletons. Their specific antigens are unknown. At the end of roughly ten days of culture, CD4+ T cells were isolated. The sequenced sample was CD4+ T cells from PBMCs cultured without peptide, obtained before COVID-19 vaccination. These receptor sequences come from a human donor who received a COVID-19 vaccine.

There are a few counts of this clone. J is TRBJ1-1 and V is TRBV5-1; possibly TRBD1 for D (5 bases). V was shortened by 2 bases and J by 10 bases, with 15 bases between the two germline ends. Germline V gene lookup returns CDR1 SGHRS and CDR2 YFSETQ. The CDR3 extends over 13 amino acids. The CDR3, as DNA: TGCGCCAGCAGCTTCTCCAGGGATGATGCAGCTTTCTTT. Protein product: CASSFSRDDAAFF.

V is TRBV7-8 and J is TRBJ2-3; 8 bases align to TRBD2. Looked up from germline, CDR1 is SGHVS and CDR2 is FQNEAQ. Trimming cost V 6 bases and J 2 bases; bases outside gene matches: 7. This CDR3 has 15 residues. The CDR3 DNA reads TGTGCCAGCAGACCACCGGGACTAGTCACAGATACGCAGTATTTT. Translation: CASRPPGLVTDTQYF.

The rearrangement uses TRBV9 and TRBJ2-7; 13 nucleotides align to TRBD2. The CDR3 contains 15 residues. Losses at the gene ends were 4 bases for V and 6 bases for J; bases not matched to a gene: 7. The germline V gene encodes CDR1 SGDLS and CDR2 YYNGEE. The DNA for the CDR3 is TGTGCCAGCAGCCTCGGACTAGCGGGAGCCCCCGAGCAGTACTTC. Translating it yields CASSLGLAGAPEQYF.

This clone was counted only a few times. The rearrangement links TRBV6-5 to TRBJ1-1; perhaps TRBD1 as D (5 bases). From germline, CDR1 is MNHEY and CDR2 SVGAGI. CDR3 length: 14 amino acids. Deletions cut 7 bases from V and 2 bases from J, with 14 bases between. CDR3 nucleotides: TGTGCCAGCAACCCCAGGGCCCCCAACACTGAAGCTTTCTTT. Translating gives CASNPRAPNTEAFF.

The chain uses TRBV7-9 and TRBJ2-7, with D maybe TRBD2 (6 bases). V was clipped by 5 bases and J by 5 bases, with 16 bases between them. This CDR3 contains 14 residues. The germline gives CDR1 SEHNR, CDR2 FQNEAQ (reference sequence). CDR3 in DNA: TGTGCCAGCAGCCCCCCCGCGGGGTTCCACGAGCAGTACTTC. As protein: CASSPPAGFHEQYF. Full variable domain (remainder filled in from reference TRBV7-9 and TRBJ2-7): DTGVSQNPRHKITKRGQNVTFRCDPISEHNRLYWYRQTLGQGPEFLTYFQNEAQLEKSRLLSDRFSAERPKGSFSTLEIQRTEQGDSAMYLCASSPPAGFHEQYFGPGTRLTVT.

The chain combines TRBV29-1 with TRBJ2-3; TRBD1 agrees at 10 bases. The CDR3 is 15 residues long. Germline assignment: CDR1 SQVTM and CDR2 ANQGSEA. V shed 3 bases and J 3 bases; nucleotides not matched to a gene: 6. The DNA of the CDR3 is TGCAGCGTTGACCCAGGACAGGGGGGTACAGATACGCAGTATTTT. Protein product: CSVDPGQGGTDTQYF.

The chain is built from TRBV18 and TRBJ2-1, with 11 bases matching TRBD1. Germline V gives CDR1 KGHSH, CDR2 LQKENI. The V gene end was trimmed by 3 bases and the J gene end by 6 bases; junction bases not matched to a gene: 1. This CDR3 contains 14 residues. The CDR3 is CASSPGTGGNEQFF. Here the CDR3 DNA reads TGTGCCAGCTCACCCGGGACAGGGGGCAATGAGCAGTTCTTC.

This clone was seen only once. This chain joins TRBV5-1 and TRBJ2-2; TRBD1 agrees at 8 bases. The germline gives CDR1 SGHRS, CDR2 YFSETQ. V dropped 4 bases and J dropped 7; count of bases not matched to a gene: 12. The CDR3 contains 16 residues. The CDR3 coding sequence is TGCGCCAGCAGCGTGACGGTGGACAGGGCGGTCGGGGAGCTGTTTTTT. This translates into CASSVTVDRAVGELFF.

This clone turned up a few times. This rearrangement joins TRBV3-1 (or the pseudogene TRBV3-2) to TRBJ1-3; D is unresolved. Trimming took off 1 base at V and 0 bases at J, with 4 bases between the two ends. Germline-derived CDR1 and CDR2 are LGHDT and YNNKEL (reference sequence). The CDR3 is made up of 14 amino acids. The CDR3 spells CASSQGVSGNTIYF. The CDR3 nucleotides read TGTGCCAGCAGCCAAGGAGTCTCTGGAAACACCATATATTTT.

This clone was seen only a few times. The J gene is TRBJ2-7, the V gene TRBV6-6; D is unresolved. Per the germline V gene, CDR1 is MNHNY and CDR2 is SVGAGI (reference sequence). The length of the CDR3 is 17 residues. V dropped 6 bases and J dropped 0 bases, with 21 bases sitting between them. DNA for the CDR3: TGTGCCAGCAGGCGACGGCCGCTGGAAATGAGCTCCTACGAGCAGTACTTC. Amino acids: CASRRRPLEMSSYEQYF.

The V gene is TRBV16, the J gene TRBJ1-1; unclear D gene. Germline V gives CDR1 KGHSY, CDR2 FQNENV. Trimming left V 2 bases short and J 1 base short, with 5 bases between. This CDR3 comprises 13 residues. The CDR3 sequence: CASSQGRNTEAFF. CDR3 in DNA: TGTGCCAGCAGCCAAGGGAGGAACACTGAAGCTTTCTTT.

This clone has a single count. Written as DNA, the CDR3 is TGTGCCAGCTCACCGGGCTCGACTAGCGGGAGGGCTGGAGAGCAGTACTTC. Its protein is CASSPGSTSGRAGEQYF. V usage is TRBV18 and J usage is TRBJ2-7, with TRBD2 identical over 14 bases. Trimming at V came to 3 bases and at J to 7 bases, leaving 11 bases not matched to a gene. Germline V gene data show CDR1 as KGHSH and CDR2 as LQKENI. The CDR3 is 17 residues long.

This clone has only a few counts. J is TRBJ2-5 and V is TRBV7-7, with D possibly matching TRBD2 (5 bases). This CDR3 is 15 amino acids long. V lost 5 bases, J lost 0 bases, and 13 bases lay in between. Germline loops: CDR1 SSHAT, CDR2 FNYEAQ (reference sequence). CDR3 region: CASSTGRRYQETQYF. CDR3 nucleotide sequence: TGTGCCAGCAGCACCGGACGGAGGTACCAAGAGACCCAGTACTTC.

This sequence joins TRBV7-9 and TRBJ2-5, with a tentative D call TRBD2 (5 bases). Germline V lookup: CDR1 SEHNR, CDR2 FQNEAQ (reference sequence). The CDR3 contains 16 residues. V gave up 1 base and J gave up 5 bases, with 17 bases separating them. The CDR3 nucleotides read TGTGCCAGCAGCTTAGAGAGAGCGGTCGACGGGGAGACCCAGTACTTC. This translates into CASSLERAVDGETQYF.

The chain has TRBV5-6 and TRBJ1-2, with 7 bases fitting TRBD1. The V gene end was trimmed by 3 bases and the J gene end by 1 base; junction bases not matched to a gene: 3. The CDR3 length is 14 residues. Germline CDR1 and CDR2: SGHDT and YYEEEE. The CDR3 nucleotides are TGTGCCAGCAGCTCGGGACAGCTTAACTATGGCTACACCTTC. Its translation: CASSSGQLNYGYTF.

In this sample, this clone turned up once. The J gene is TRBJ2-5, the V gene TRBV9; D may be TRBD1 or TRBD2 (5 bases each). CDR3 length equals 15 residues. V was clipped by 4 bases and J by 7 bases, with 20 bases between them. The germline V gene encodes CDR1 SGDLS and CDR2 YYNGEE. The CDR3 coding sequence is TGTGCCAGCAGCTCGAGAGAGGGGCGAGGAGGGACCCAGTACTTC. Translating gives CASSSREGRGGTQYF.

The chain is built from TRBV5-1 and TRBJ1-2, with 8 bases fitting TRBD1. The V and J ends lost 3 bases and 5 bases, in that order; junction bases with no gene match: 6. The CDR3 is 14 amino acids. Germline CDR1 and CDR2: SGHRS and YFSETQ. The CDR3 region is CASSSGDRSYGYTF. For the CDR3, the DNA is TGCGCCAGCAGCTCAGGGGACAGGTCTTATGGCTACACCTTC. Full variable domain (rest looked up from reference TRBV5-1 and TRBJ1-2): KAGVTQTPRYLIKTRGQQVTLSCSPISGHRSVSWYQQTPGQGLQFLFEYFSETQRNKGNFPGRFSGRQFSNSRSEMNVSTLELGDSALYLCASSSGDRSYGYTFGSGTRLTVV.

This clone was detected only once. The V gene is TRBV4-1, the J gene TRBJ1-4, with D hard to call. V was clipped by 2 bases and J by 4 bases, with 14 bases between them. Germline values: CDR1 MGHRA, CDR2 YSYEKL. The CDR3 consists of 16 residues. The CDR3 region is CASSQIVSPYNEKLFF. CDR3 nucleotides: TGCGCCAGCAGCCAAATTGTTAGCCCGTATAATGAAAAACTGTTTTTT.

This rearrangement joins TRBV5-1 to TRBJ1-1; TRBD1 is a possible D gene (6 bases). CDR3 length: 15 residues. Germline loops: CDR1 SGHRS, CDR2 YFSETQ. The ends were cut back, 4 bases at V and 2 bases at J, with 15 bases in the middle. The CDR3 reads CASSLTGQLNTEAFF. CDR3 DNA: TGCGCCAGCAGCCTTACTGGACAGCTAAACACTGAAGCTTTCTTT.